Listed here are 22 T cell receptor beta chains from one sample, sequenced in a study of patients and donors after allogeneic stem cell transplantation. One entry per CDR3 protein, called by TCRdb with MiXCR from the RT-PCR reads. The top ten hold around 6% of the sample, which has 920,000 or so distinct CDR3 sequences, over 15% seen once. The sample taken for sequencing was blood, either unsorted or a sorted T cell fraction (not recorded which). The source is a human donor who was either an allogeneic HSCT recipient or a stem cell or donor lymphocyte infusion donor (not recorded which). It is not recorded whose cells these are; they may come from a transplant donor.

A few counts support this clonotype. V and J are TRBV27 and TRBJ2-3, with D tentatively TRBD2 (7 bases). The CDR3 length is 17 residues. V lost 5 bases, J lost 1 base, and 19 bases lay in between. CDR1 and CDR2 from the germline V gene are MNHEY and SMNVEV (reference sequence). CDR3 sequence reads: CASSKRGASQGTDTQYF. The DNA for the CDR3 is TGTGCCAGCAGTAAACGGGGGGCTAGCCAAGGCACAGATACGCAGTATTTT.

The chain links TRBV20-1 to TRBJ2-2; 9 nucleotides agree with TRBD2. CDR3 length equals 14 residues. The V gene end was trimmed by 5 bases and the J gene end by 5 bases; junction bases not matched to a gene: 6. CDR1 DFQATT and CDR2 SNEGSKA come from the germline V gene (reference sequence). Written as DNA, the CDR3 is TGCAGTGCTTACCTAGCGGGACGGACCGGGGAGCTGTTTTTT. It translates to CSAYLAGRTGELFF.

V usage is TRBV3-1 and J usage is TRBJ2-2, with D tentatively TRBD1 (6 bases). Looked up from germline, CDR1 is LGHDT and CDR2 is YNNKEL (reference sequence). V dropped 0 bases and J dropped 7 bases, with 9 bases sitting between them. The CDR3 spans 14 residues. The CDR3 here is CASSQDGQLGELFF. CDR3 bases: TGTGCCAGCAGCCAAGACGGACAGCTCGGGGAGCTGTTTTTT.

This clonotype was found a few times. The chain uses TRBV7-2 and TRBJ2-7; 7 bases are shared with TRBD1. The V and J ends lost 0 bases and 4 bases, in that order; junction bases with no gene match: 6. Germline CDR1 SGHTA, CDR2 FQGNSA. The CDR3 is 15 amino acids. The CDR3 sequence is CASSLARGLGYEQYF. CDR3 sequence (DNA): TGTGCCAGCAGCTTAGCGAGGGGGCTAGGGTACGAGCAGTACTTC.

V and J are TRBV19 and TRBJ2-7; D is uncertain. The CDR3 runs 14 residues. The germline V gene encodes CDR1 LNHDA and CDR2 SQIVND (reference sequence). The V end lost 3 bases, the J end lost 2 bases, and 11 bases lay between the germline ends. The CDR3 DNA follows: TGTGCCAGTAGTATTGGGCGGACCCCCTACGAGCAGTACTTC. It translates to CASSIGRTPYEQYF.

J is TRBJ2-7 and V is TRBV20-1, with D unresolved. The V end was cut by 2 bases, the J end by 3 bases, with 17 bases between. Germline values: CDR1 DFQATT, CDR2 SNEGSKA (reference sequence). The CDR3 runs 15 residues. CDR3 sequence: CSARNPAEGGYEQYF. The DNA for the CDR3 is TGCAGTGCTAGAAACCCCGCGGAAGGCGGCTACGAGCAGTACTTC.

This clonotype was seen many times. The chain couples TRBV29-1 to TRBJ1-1, with 8 bases identical to TRBD1. The V gene end was trimmed by 3 bases and the J gene end by 5 bases; junction bases not matched to a gene: 2. Germline values: CDR1 SQVTM, CDR2 ANQGSEA. The CDR3 extends over 12 amino acids. CDR3 region: CSVDRGRTEAFF. The CDR3 bases are TGCAGCGTTGACAGGGGGCGAACTGAAGCTTTCTTT.

This clonotype was detected a few times. V usage is TRBV12-3 or TRBV12-4 and J usage is TRBJ2-7, with 12 nucleotides matching TRBD2. There are 14 residues in the CDR3. Trimming at V came to 2 bases and at J to 6 bases, leaving 2 bases not matched to a gene. CDR3 DNA: TGTGCCAGCAGTTTAACTAGCGGGAGGTCCGAGCAGTACTTC. Protein sequence: CASSLTSGRSEQYF.

V gene TRBV20-1 combines with J gene TRBJ1-2, with D maybe TRBD1 (5 bases). Trimming stripped 0 bases from V and 4 bases from J, with 12 bases between. The CDR3 runs to 14 residues. Germline lookup yields CDR1 DFQATT and CDR2 SNEGSKA (reference sequence). In DNA, the CDR3 is TGCAGTGCTAGAGAGCCCGGGACCATCTATGGCTACACCTTC. Its protein product is CSAREPGTIYGYTF.

This clonotype was detected a few times. The CDR3 DNA follows: TGTGCCACCAGTGATTCGGCAGGGGCGAACACTGAAGCTTTCTTT. Translating gives CATSDSAGANTEAFF. V gene TRBV24-1 combines with J gene TRBJ1-1, with a possible D match to TRBD1 (6 bases). The CDR3 loop spans 15 amino acids. V lost 2 bases, J lost 1 base, and 10 bases lay in between. Germline V lookup: CDR1 KGHDR, CDR2 SFDVKD.

This clonotype was detected a few times. The chain carries TRBV10-3 and TRBJ1-6; tentative D call: TRBD1 (5 bases). The V gene lost 4 bases and the J gene lost 9 bases, with 10 bases spanning the gap. This CDR3 is 13 amino acids long. Germline-derived CDR1 and CDR2 are ENHRY and SYGVKD. The CDR3 nucleotides are TGTGCCATCAGTGGACAGTCTGGTTCACCCCTCCACTTT. Amino acids: CAISGQSGSPLHF.

This clonotype has just a few counts. The CDR3 DNA sequence: TGCGCCAGCAGCCTCGGACCGGGACAGGGGGTACTCGAGCAGTACTTC. As protein: CASSLGPGQGVLEQYF. The chain employs TRBV5-1 and TRBJ2-7, with 11 bases that match TRBD1. The germline V gene encodes CDR1 SGHRS and CDR2 YFSETQ. Unmatched junction bases numbered 12, after V lost 4 bases and J lost 6 bases. The CDR3 runs to 16 residues.

The J gene is TRBJ2-5, the V gene TRBV20-1; no clear D. V was cut by 5 bases and J by 4 bases, with 17 bases left in between. Looked up from germline, CDR1 is DFQATT and CDR2 is SNEGSKA (reference sequence). The CDR3 covers 14 residues. DNA of the CDR3: TGCAGTGCTCTCACCTCCGGACCACTAGAGACCCAGTACTTC. Translation: CSALTSGPLETQYF.

This clonotype appeared a few times. The rearrangement joins TRBV6-1 to TRBJ2-4; D not certain. The CDR3 has 12 residues. V was trimmed by 0 bases and J by 14 bases, leaving 11 bases between them. Germline assignment: CDR1 MNHNS and CDR2 SASEGT. DNA of the CDR3: TGTGCCAGCAGTGAAGCGCTCCGGAGTGAGTACTTC. As protein: CASSEALRSEYF.

V and J are TRBV20-1 and TRBJ2-7; 12 bases fit TRBD1. The CDR3 contains 15 residues. Germline trimming cut 1 base from V and 6 bases from J; bases unmatched to any gene: 7. CDR1 and CDR2 (germline): DFQATT, SNEGSKA (reference sequence). As DNA, the CDR3 is TGCAGTGCTAGAGCTGGGACAGGGGGCTTTTCCGAGCAGTACTTC. It translates to CSARAGTGGFSEQYF.

This clonotype was seen more than once but under ten times. J is TRBJ1-1 and V is TRBV20-1, with D perhaps matching TRBD1 (6 bases). Germline CDR1 DFQATT, CDR2 SNEGSKA (reference sequence). The CDR3 contains 14 residues. Trimming took off 3 bases at V and 5 bases at J, with 16 bases between the two ends. The CDR3 DNA is TGCAGTGCTAGTACCCCGGGGGCAGGGACTGAAGCTTTCTTT. It codes for CSASTPGAGTEAFF.

This clonotype was detected a few times. The CDR3 reads CATSDSRVQPQHF. DNA for the CDR3: TGTGCCACCAGTGATTCAAGAGTTCAGCCCCAGCATTTT. The chain is built from TRBV24-1 and TRBJ1-5; D ambiguous. CDR1 and CDR2 from the germline V gene are KGHDR and SFDVKD. The ends were cut back, 2 bases at V and 6 bases at J, with 7 bases in the middle. This CDR3 has 13 residues.

This clonotype occurred a few times. The chain joins TRBV20-1 to TRBJ1-4; 10 nucleotides align to TRBD1. V lost 7 bases, J lost 5 bases, and 4 bases stayed unmatched. Looked up from germline, CDR1 is DFQATT and CDR2 is SNEGSKA (reference sequence). The CDR3 covers 13 residues. The CDR3 DNA reads TGCAGTGTTTCGGACAGGGGGAATGAAAAACTGTTTTTT. This translates into CSVSDRGNEKLFF.

This clonotype was counted only a few times. The chain combines TRBV4-2 with TRBJ2-3; 7 positions match TRBD2. Per germline, CDR1 LGHNA and CDR2 YNFKEQ. The trim removed 0 bases at V and 2 bases at J, leaving 8 bases unmatched. CDR3 length: 17 residues. CDR3 sequence (DNA): TGTGCCAGCAGCCAAGATGCTAGTCGGGGGGTCACAGATACGCAGTATTTT. This encodes CASSQDASRGVTDTQYF.

This clonotype was observed a few times. This sequence joins TRBV24-1 and TRBJ1-1; TRBD1 agrees at 10 bases. The CDR3 is 15 residues long. V trimming: 4 bases; J trimming: 1 base; junction bases outside the gene matches: 2. In germline, CDR1 is KGHDR, CDR2 SFDVKD. The DNA of the CDR3 is TGTGCCACCAGTGAACGGGACAGGGGGAACACTGAAGCTTTCTTT. The encoded protein is CATSERDRGNTEAFF.

This clonotype turned up a few times. The gene calls are TRBV29-1 and TRBJ1-1; 7 bases line up with TRBD1. Unmatched junction bases numbered 6, after V lost 7 bases and J lost 1 base. This CDR3 spans 13 amino acids. CDR1 and CDR2 (germline): SQVTM, ANQGSEA. The CDR3 DNA reads as TGCAGCGCATCGACAGGGACGAACACTGAAGCTTTCTTT. Translating gives CSASTGTNTEAFF.

This rearrangement joins TRBV11-2 to TRBJ1-3; no definite D call. Germline loops: CDR1 SGHAT, CDR2 FQNNGV. Trimming removed 5 bases from V and 1 base from J, with 9 bases in between. There are 14 residues in the CDR3. CDR3 bases: TGTGCCAGCAGCCCCACTGAATCTGGAAACACCATATATTTT. Its translation is CASSPTESGNTIYF.